The T cell receptor beta chain described here comes from a study of Ad26.COV2.S vaccination and SARS-CoV-2 variants. The V end was cut by 7 bases, the J end by 2 bases, with 16 bases between. Germline assignment: CDR1 SGDLS and CDR2 YYNGEE. The CDR3 has 16 residues. The protocol was immunoSEQ multiplex PCR, while the TCRdb copy is restricted to in-frame clones and leaves out a portion. The sample yields 300,000 to 400,000 clones, around four fifths seen once. Noted treatment: around 19 received Ad26.COV2.S at low or high dose, single or two shots; about 5 received placebo; per-sample allocation not given. The investigators took samples on day 63 after the first vaccine or placebo injection.

Material: peripheral blood, obtained in a trial of Ad26.COV2.S vaccine versus placebo. The TCR was taken from a person aged 18-60 years who received the Ad26.COV2.S COVID-19 vaccine or a placebo. The chain carries TRBV9 and TRBJ2-6, with D possibly matching TRBD1 (6 bases). CDR3 sequence reads: CASGGPSVAGANVLTF. As DNA, the CDR3 is TGTGCCAGCGGGGGCCCCTCGGTAGCTGGGGCCAACGTCCTGACTTTC.